This T cell receptor beta chain was sequenced during a study of blood T cell repertoires in COVID-19. Study at large: T cells, B-cell-depleted T cells, or PBMCs provided the cDNA or gDNA that served as material.

Some clones are missing from TCRdb's copy, which holds only in-frame ones; the method was immunoSEQ multiplex PCR. The sample records about 68,000 clones, roughly 80% being singletons. The germline CDR1 and CDR2 sequences are LGHNA and YSLEER. The CDR3 totals 15 residues. Trimming took 0 bases from V and 9 from J, leaving 15 bases between them. This sequence originates from a human donor in a cohort sampled during active COVID-19. The chain has TRBV4-3 and TRBJ2-1; TRBD2 is a possible D gene (5 bases). What was sequenced was peripheral blood. Here the CDR3 reads CASSQDSTMGSEQFF. The CDR3 DNA is TGCGCCAGCAGCCAAGATTCGACCATGGGGAGTGAGCAGTTCTTC.